One and the same sample provided the 26 T cell receptor beta chains below, sequenced in a study of OX40 agonist ivuxolimab in advanced cancers. TCRdb's table, derived via immunoSEQ multiplex PCR, lists solely in-frame clones and lacks some. The sample includes roughly 59,000 clones, approximately 88% of them seen just once. Sample: CD4+ or CD8+ T cells sorted from blood, taken in a trial of the OX40 agonist ivuxolimab. The receptor set was obtained from an adult with an advanced solid tumor such as melanoma, head and neck, liver or kidney cancer.

V and J are TRBV4-3 and TRBJ2-3, with 10 bases matching TRBD2. Germline-derived CDR1 and CDR2 are LGHNA and YSLEER. CDR3 length: 18 amino acids. Losses at the gene ends were 0 bases for V and 3 bases for J; bases not matched to a gene: 9. For the CDR3, the DNA is TGCGCCAGCAGCCAAGATGGTTCAGCGGGAGGGTTTACAGATACGCAGTATTTT. Amino acid sequence: CASSQDGSAGGFTDTQYF.

The chain carries TRBV10-3 and TRBJ2-2, with D possibly TRBD1 on 5 matching bases. Trimming removed 0 bases at V and 8 bases at J, with 10 bases between. The CDR3 consists of 14 residues. Per the germline V gene, CDR1 is ENHRY and CDR2 is SYGVKD. CDR3: CAISESTVVGELFF. The DNA of the CDR3 is TGTGCCATCAGTGAGTCGACAGTGGTGGGGGAGCTGTTTTTT.

The chain recombines TRBV18 with TRBJ2-7, with no clear D. Deletions cut 4 bases from V and 3 bases from J, with 10 bases between. This CDR3 region has 13 residues. Germline CDR1 reads KGHSH; CDR2 reads LQKENI. The CDR3 DNA follows: TGTGCCAGCTCACGGACGGACGGCTACGAGCAGTACTTC. Translating it yields CASSRTDGYEQYF.

This sequence joins TRBV6-5 and TRBJ2-5; a weak D match, TRBD1 (6 bases). This CDR3 is built from 14 residues. Trimming stripped 6 bases from V and 2 bases from J, with 13 bases between. The germline gives CDR1 MNHEY, CDR2 SVGAGI. CDR3 loop: CASSPDRFQETQYF. The CDR3 DNA is TGTGCCAGCAGCCCAGACAGGTTTCAAGAGACCCAGTACTTC.

The chain links TRBV30 to TRBJ1-1, with 7 bases identical to TRBD1. The CDR3 consists of 13 residues. V shed 3 bases, J shed 1 base, and the junction held 2 bases outside the gene matches. Germline assignment: CDR1 GTSNPN and CDR2 SVGIG (reference sequence). The DNA of the CDR3 is TGTGCCTGGAGGGGACAGACGAACACTGAAGCTTTCTTT. Protein product: CAWRGQTNTEAFF.

This chain connects TRBV4-1 to TRBJ1-3; perhaps TRBD1 as D (5 bases). The V and J ends lost 4 bases and 0 bases respectively, with 16 bases between them. The CDR3 is 17 amino acids. Germline V lookup: CDR1 MGHRA, CDR2 YSYEKL. The chain's CDR3 is CASSRPGSTSSGNTIYF. As DNA, the CDR3 is TGCGCCAGCAGCCGACCAGGGAGTACAAGCTCTGGAAACACCATATATTTT.

Concerning this clone itself: The junction differs from germline at one of its ends, possibly a read error. J is TRBJ1-1 and V is TRBV7-7; the match to TRBD1 covers 7 bases. The CDR3 spans 16 residues. Germline V CDR1 and CDR2: SSHAT, FNYEAQ (reference sequence). The chain's CDR3 is CASSLRPGQLTAEAFF. The CDR3 nucleotides read TGTGCTAGCAGCTTACGCCCGGGACAGTTGACAGCTGAAGCTTTCTTT.

V and J are TRBV14 and TRBJ1-2; a possible D gene is TRBD1 (5 bases). This CDR3 is built from 14 residues. Trimming removed 1 base from V and 3 bases from J, with 9 bases in between. CDR1 is SGHDN and CDR2 is FVKESK in the germline V gene. For the CDR3, the DNA is TGTGCCAGCAGCCAAGCGCGAGGGGACTATGGCTACACCTTC. Its protein is CASSQARGDYGYTF. Drawing the rest from reference TRBV14 and TRBJ1-2, the complete variable domain is EAGVTQFPSHSVIEKGQTVTLRCDPISGHDNLYWYRRVMGKEIKFLLHFVKESKQDESGMPNNRFLAERTGGTYSTLKVQPAELEDSGVYFCASSQARGDYGYTFGSGTRLTVV.

This clone was seen a few times. The V call is TRBV27, the J call TRBJ2-4, with D possibly being TRBD2 (5 bases). V gave up 6 bases and J gave up 10 bases, with 13 bases separating them. Germline assignment: CDR1 MNHEY and CDR2 SMNVEV (reference sequence). The CDR3 runs to 12 residues. The CDR3 nucleotides read TGTGCCAGCAGGTCTGACAAGCGGATTCAGTACTTC. The encoded protein is CASRSDKRIQYF.

This CDR3 is CASSIEGRDVYNEQFF. DNA of the CDR3: TGTGCCAGTAGTATAGAGGGGCGGGACGTCTACAATGAGCAGTTCTTC. This rearrangement joins TRBV19 to TRBJ2-1, with a weak D call TRBD2 (6 bases). Germline V gene sequence: CDR1 LNHDA, CDR2 SQIVND (reference sequence). The CDR3 runs 16 residues. Trimming pared 0 bases from V and 3 bases from J, leaving 12 bases between.

The chain combines TRBV25-1 with TRBJ2-1; TRBD1 or TRBD2 may be the D gene (7 bases each). Germline V gives CDR1 MGHDK, CDR2 SYGVNS. The CDR3 spans 15 residues. V was trimmed by 1 base and J by 5 bases, leaving 12 bases between them. The CDR3 nucleotides are TGTGCCAGCAGTGAATTGGGGGGGACAGACAATGAGCAGTTCTTC. This translates into CASSELGGTDNEQFF. The full variable domain, rest sourced from reference TRBV25-1 and TRBJ2-1, is EADIYQTPRYLVIGTGKKITLECSQTMGHDKMYWYQQDPGMELHLIHYSYGVNSTEKGDLSSESTVSRIRTEHFPLTLESARPSHTSQYLCASSELGGTDNEQFFGPGTRLTVL.

The CDR3 nucleotides are TGTGCCAGCAGCAATAAATGGGGAGTCGATGGGTTGACTAATGAAAAACTGTTTTTT. Translated: CASSNKWGVDGLTNEKLFF. The rearrangement uses TRBV21-1 and TRBJ1-4. TRBV21-1 is a documented pseudogene. This CDR3 region has 19 residues.

The chain combines TRBV2 with TRBJ2-2; unclear D gene. CDR3 length: 14 amino acids. Germline lookup yields CDR1 SNHLY and CDR2 FYNNEI. The ends were cut back, 5 bases at V and 6 bases at J, with 13 bases in the middle. The CDR3 loop is CASSPLMVAGELFF. As DNA, the CDR3 is TGTGCCAGCAGTCCTCTTATGGTGGCCGGGGAGCTGTTTTTT.

The rearrangement joins TRBV6-1 to TRBJ1-5; a possible D gene is TRBD1 (6 bases). The CDR3 loop spans 14 amino acids. The germline gives CDR1 MNHNS, CDR2 SASEGT. V was clipped by 9 bases and J by 2 bases, with 14 bases between them. CDR3 loop: CASAGAIGNQPQHF. In nucleotides, the CDR3 is TGTGCCAGTGCAGGGGCGATTGGCAATCAGCCCCAGCATTTT.

V gene TRBV5-1 combines with J gene TRBJ2-3; 9 bases fit TRBD2. CDR1 and CDR2 from the germline V gene are SGHRS and YFSETQ. The CDR3 spans 15 residues. Losses at the gene ends were 6 bases for V and 2 bases for J; bases not matched to a gene: 7. The CDR3 DNA is TGCGCCAGCACCCGGGTAGCGGGAGTCACAGATACGCAGTATTTT. Amino acid sequence: CASTRVAGVTDTQYF.

The J gene is TRBJ1-4, the V gene TRBV5-1; a possible D gene is TRBD1 (6 bases). Germline values: CDR1 SGHRS, CDR2 YFSETQ. The V and J ends lost 2 bases and 3 bases respectively, with 11 bases between them. The CDR3 covers 15 residues. CDR3 protein: CASSLQGVANEKLFF. As DNA, the CDR3 is TGCGCCAGCAGCTTACAGGGTGTAGCTAATGAAAAACTGTTTTTT.

The genes are TRBV28 and TRBJ2-1; maybe TRBD2 (6 bases). The germline gives CDR1 MDHEN, CDR2 SYDVKM. The length of the CDR3 is 13 residues. With 6 bases removed from V and 4 bases from J, the gap between germline ends came to 10 bases. The CDR3 protein is CASRGGGYNEQFF. The CDR3 DNA sequence: TGTGCCAGCAGGGGAGGCGGGTACAATGAGCAGTTCTTC.

The CDR3 region is CASSISRLAGGPTGELFF. In DNA form, the CDR3 reads TGTGCCAGTAGTATAAGCCGACTAGCGGGAGGTCCTACCGGGGAGCTGTTTTTT. The rearrangement uses TRBV19 and TRBJ2-2; 13 nucleotides align to TRBD2. CDR1 is LNHDA, CDR2 SQIVND, per germline (reference sequence). V shed 2 bases and J 5 bases; nucleotides not matched to a gene: 8. This CDR3 contains 18 residues.

Turning to this clone: A far larger clone lies a single base away; this is likely a read error. The V call is TRBV5-6, the J call TRBJ1-3, with unresolved D. V gave up 0 bases and J gave up 6 bases, with 13 bases separating them. The germline CDR1 and CDR2 sequences are SGHDT and YYEEEE. This CDR3 has 15 residues. CDR3 region: CASSLGQERSNTIYF. The CDR3 coding sequence is TGTGCCAGCAGCTTGGGGCAGGAAAGGTCAAACACCATATATTTT.

Concerning this clone itself: The junction shows a germline mismatch at one end, possibly a read error. The rearrangement uses TRBV29-1 and TRBJ2-7; weak D call: TRBD2 (5 bases). CDR1 SQVTM and CDR2 ANQGSEA come from the germline V gene. The CDR3 spans 12 residues. The DNA of the CDR3 is TGCAGCGTTGAAAGAGGGTCCTTCGAGCAGTACTTC. Its translation is CSVERGSFEQYF.

This clone has just one count. The chain uses TRBV10-1 and TRBJ2-5; 10 bases are a match to TRBD1. Germline CDR1 reads WNHNN; CDR2 reads SYGVQD (reference sequence). V dropped 5 bases and J dropped 0; count of bases not matched to a gene: 3. The CDR3 extends over 15 amino acids. In DNA form, the CDR3 reads TGCGCCAGCAGTCCCGGGACAGGGGACCAAGAGACCCAGTACTTC. Translated: CASSPGTGDQETQYF.

CDR3 sequence: CASSPPSRTEAFF. The CDR3, as DNA: TGTGCCAGCTCACCACCGAGTCGGACTGAAGCTTTCTTT. The chain links TRBV18 to TRBJ1-1; D unclear. V shed 0 bases and J shed 5 bases, with 7 bases lying between them. Germline V CDR1 and CDR2: KGHSH, LQKENI. This CDR3 has 13 amino acids.

The rearrangement uses TRBV18 and TRBJ1-4, with 8 bases lining up with TRBD1. The J segment lost 7 bases and the V segment lost 4 bases, leaving 14 bases of the junction unmatched. The CDR3 contains 17 residues. Germline loops: CDR1 KGHSH, CDR2 LQKENI. The CDR3 spells CASSLGISRGRGEKLFF. In DNA, the CDR3 is TGTGCCAGCTCACTAGGGATTTCCAGGGGGCGAGGTGAAAAACTGTTTTTT.

The V gene is TRBV10-1, the J gene TRBJ1-1, with 7 bases fitting TRBD1. The CDR3 covers 13 residues. J lost 4 bases, V lost 6 bases, and 5 bases had no gene match. Germline V CDR1 and CDR2: WNHNN, SYGVQD (reference sequence). CDR3 sequence reads: CASSAPGGTEAFF. The CDR3 region has the DNA TGCGCCAGCAGCGCTCCAGGGGGCACTGAAGCTTTCTTT.

The V and J genes are TRBV15 and TRBJ1-1, with a possible D match to TRBD1 (5 bases). This CDR3 region has 13 residues. Germline CDR1 LNHNV, CDR2 YYDKDF (reference sequence). Trimming took off 8 bases at V and 3 bases at J, with 13 bases between the two ends. CDR3 sequence: CATGPGGDTEAFF. CDR3 coding DNA: TGTGCCACCGGGCCCGGAGGGGACACTGAAGCTTTCTTT.

This chain uses TRBV18 with TRBJ2-5; 7 bases line up with TRBD2. Trimming at V came to 3 bases and at J to 4 bases, leaving 2 bases not matched to a gene. Germline CDR1 reads KGHSH; CDR2 reads LQKENI. CDR3 length equals 13 residues. CDR3 in DNA: TGTGCCAGCTCACCCGGGACTATAGAGACCCAGTACTTC. Protein sequence: CASSPGTIETQYF.